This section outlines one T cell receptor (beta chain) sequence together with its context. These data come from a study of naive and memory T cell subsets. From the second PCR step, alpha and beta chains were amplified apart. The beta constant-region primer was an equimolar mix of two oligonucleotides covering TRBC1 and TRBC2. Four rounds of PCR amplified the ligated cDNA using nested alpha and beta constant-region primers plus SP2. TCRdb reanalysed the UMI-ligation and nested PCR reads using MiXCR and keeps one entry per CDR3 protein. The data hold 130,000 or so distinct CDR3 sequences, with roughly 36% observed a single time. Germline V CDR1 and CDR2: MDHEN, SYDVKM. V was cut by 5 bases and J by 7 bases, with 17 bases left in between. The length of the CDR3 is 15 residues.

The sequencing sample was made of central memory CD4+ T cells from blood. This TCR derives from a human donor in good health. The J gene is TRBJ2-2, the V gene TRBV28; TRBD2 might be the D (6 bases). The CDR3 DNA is TGTGCCAGCAGTACTTTACCGGGGGTAGGCGGGGAGCTGTTTTTT. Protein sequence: CASSTLPGVGGELFF.